This T cell receptor beta chain stems from a study of identical twins. Findings and caveats of the study: For monozygotic twins, models underestimated out-of-frame TCR alpha sharing. Not following the same donors, the study drew its conclusions from cross-sectional statistical analysis.

Only healthy Caucasians were enrolled as donors. With 1 base removed from V and 0 bases from J, the gap between germline ends came to 13 bases. The CDR3 sequence is 17 residues long. CDR1 and CDR2 (germline): MGHRA, YSYEKL. A template switching step contributed a universal primer site, while unique molecular identifiers were present in the cDNA. TCRdb re-called the 5' RACE reads through MiXCR, storing one row per CDR3 protein. The table includes 400,000 to 600,000 distinct CDR3 sequences, about 20% detected once. In its sample, this clonotype was seen many times. Antigen: not known. The data also belong to a second study, concerning yellow fever vaccine responses in identical twins.

The rearrangement links TRBV4-1 to TRBJ2-1; no clear D gene. The sequence was collected from a woman under 30 in good health. The sequenced sample was CD4+ T cells sorted from blood. The CDR3: CASSQGLAASSYNEQFF. The CDR3 nucleotides are TGCGCCAGCAGCCAAGGTCTCGCGGCAAGCTCCTACAATGAGCAGTTCTTC.